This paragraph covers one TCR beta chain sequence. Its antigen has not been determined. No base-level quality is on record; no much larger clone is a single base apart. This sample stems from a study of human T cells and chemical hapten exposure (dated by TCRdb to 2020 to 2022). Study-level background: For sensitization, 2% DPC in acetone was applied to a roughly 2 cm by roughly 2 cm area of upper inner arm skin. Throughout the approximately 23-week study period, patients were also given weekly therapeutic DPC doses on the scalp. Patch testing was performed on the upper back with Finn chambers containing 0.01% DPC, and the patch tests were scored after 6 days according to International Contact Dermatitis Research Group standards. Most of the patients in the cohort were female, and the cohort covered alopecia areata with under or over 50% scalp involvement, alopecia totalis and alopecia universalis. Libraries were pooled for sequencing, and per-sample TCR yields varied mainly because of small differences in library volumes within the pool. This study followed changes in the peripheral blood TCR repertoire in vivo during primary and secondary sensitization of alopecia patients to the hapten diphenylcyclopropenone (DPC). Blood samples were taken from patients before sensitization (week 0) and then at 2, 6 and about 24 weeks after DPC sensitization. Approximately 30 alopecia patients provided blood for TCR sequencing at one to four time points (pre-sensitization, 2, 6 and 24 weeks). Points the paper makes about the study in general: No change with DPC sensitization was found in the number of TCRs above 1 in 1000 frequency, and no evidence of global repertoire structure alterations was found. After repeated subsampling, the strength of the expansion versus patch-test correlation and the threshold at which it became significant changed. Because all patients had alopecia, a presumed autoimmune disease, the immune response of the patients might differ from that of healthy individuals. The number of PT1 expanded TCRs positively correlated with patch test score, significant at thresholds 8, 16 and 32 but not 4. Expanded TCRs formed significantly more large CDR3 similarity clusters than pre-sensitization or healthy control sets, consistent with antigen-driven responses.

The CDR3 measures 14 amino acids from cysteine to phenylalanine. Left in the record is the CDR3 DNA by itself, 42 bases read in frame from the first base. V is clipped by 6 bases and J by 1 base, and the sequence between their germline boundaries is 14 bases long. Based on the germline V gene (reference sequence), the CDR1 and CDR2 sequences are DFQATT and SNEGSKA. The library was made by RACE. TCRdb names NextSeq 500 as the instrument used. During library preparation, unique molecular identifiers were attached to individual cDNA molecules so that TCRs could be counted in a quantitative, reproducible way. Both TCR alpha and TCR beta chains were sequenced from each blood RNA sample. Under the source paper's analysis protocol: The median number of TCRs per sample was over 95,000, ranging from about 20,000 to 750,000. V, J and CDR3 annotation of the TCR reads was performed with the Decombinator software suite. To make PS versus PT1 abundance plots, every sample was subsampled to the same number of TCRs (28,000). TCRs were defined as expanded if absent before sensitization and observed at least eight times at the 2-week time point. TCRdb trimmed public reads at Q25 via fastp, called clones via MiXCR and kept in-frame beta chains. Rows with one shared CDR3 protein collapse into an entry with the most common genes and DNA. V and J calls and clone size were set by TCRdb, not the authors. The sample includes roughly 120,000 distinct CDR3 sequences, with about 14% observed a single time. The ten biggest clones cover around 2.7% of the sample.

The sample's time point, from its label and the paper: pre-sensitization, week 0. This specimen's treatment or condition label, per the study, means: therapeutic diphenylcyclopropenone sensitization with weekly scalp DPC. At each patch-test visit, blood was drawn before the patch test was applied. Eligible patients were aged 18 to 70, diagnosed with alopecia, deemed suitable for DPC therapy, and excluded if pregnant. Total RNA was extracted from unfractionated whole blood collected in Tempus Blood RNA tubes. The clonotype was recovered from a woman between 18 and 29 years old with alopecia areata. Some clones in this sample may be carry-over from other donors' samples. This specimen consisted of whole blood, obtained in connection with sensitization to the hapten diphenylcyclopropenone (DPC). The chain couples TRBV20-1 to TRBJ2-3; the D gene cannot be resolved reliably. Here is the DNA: TGCAGTGCAACCATCTACCGAGGCACAGATACGCAGTATTTT. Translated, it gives CSATIYRGTDTQYF.